The 12 T cell receptor beta chains reported below all come from one sample, sequenced in a study of T cell repertoires in cytomegalovirus infection. A single record per CDR3 protein comes from TCRdb applying MiXCR to the reads. This sample yields about 130,000 distinct CDR3 sequences, of which 8% to 9% are seen a single time; around 9.1% belongs to the top ten. Sequencing was carried out using PBMCs. These receptors were collected from a human donor in good health (CMV status not recorded). Some clones in this sample may be carry-over from other donors' samples.

There are many counts of this clonotype. This rearrangement joins TRBV20-1 to TRBJ2-1, with a possible D match to TRBD2 (5 bases). V lost 3 bases, J lost 5 bases, and 11 bases lay in between. Germline-derived CDR1 and CDR2 are DFQATT and SNEGSKA (reference sequence). This CDR3 is built from 13 residues. The CDR3 region has the DNA TGCAGTGCTAGCGACTACAGAAACAATGAGCAGTTCTTC. It specifies CSASDYRNNEQFF.

This clonotype was seen repeatedly, ten times or more. Written as DNA, the CDR3 is TGTGCCAGCAGTCCGACAGGGAGGAACAATCAGCCCCAGCATTTT. Its translation is CASSPTGRNNQPQHF. This rearrangement joins TRBV28 to TRBJ1-5; TRBD1 aligns across 7 bases. The CDR3 spans 15 residues. In germline, CDR1 is MDHEN, CDR2 SYDVKM. V shed 5 bases and J 3 bases; nucleotides not matched to a gene: 7.

This clonotype was counted many times. V gene TRBV5-1 combines with J gene TRBJ1-2, with 9 bases fitting TRBD1. The CDR3 runs to 14 residues. Germline loops: CDR1 SGHRS, CDR2 YFSETQ. With V trimmed by 0 bases and J by 7 bases, 4 bases remained unmatched. The CDR3 region is CASSLAGQGIGYTF. CDR3 coding DNA: TGCGCCAGCAGCTTGGCCGGACAGGGGATTGGCTACACCTTC.

This clonotype was picked up many times. This chain uses TRBV7-2 with TRBJ2-3; D gene uncertain. V was clipped by 2 bases and J by 3 bases, with 9 bases between them. Germline lookup yields CDR1 SGHTA and CDR2 FQGNSA. This CDR3 has 14 residues. The CDR3 coding sequence is TGTGCCAGCAGCTTATCCCATCAAACAGATACGCAGTATTTT. Its protein product is CASSLSHQTDTQYF.

The sample holds many counts of this clonotype. This chain links TRBV7-6 with TRBJ2-1; D possibly corresponds to TRBD1 (6 bases). The CDR3 is 14 amino acids. V was pared by 4 bases and J by 4 bases, with 11 bases between. CDR1 and CDR2 (germline): SGHVS, FNYEAQ. CDR3 amino acids: CASSYGQLYNEQFF. For the CDR3, the DNA is TGTGCCAGCAGCTACGGACAGCTATACAATGAGCAGTTCTTC.

This clonotype appeared many times. This chain connects TRBV5-1 to TRBJ2-7; D possibly corresponds to TRBD2 (5 bases). CDR1 SGHRS and CDR2 YFSETQ come from the germline V gene. V was shortened by 4 bases and J by 1 base, with 18 bases between the two germline ends. This CDR3 comprises 16 residues. Written as DNA, the CDR3 is TGCGCCAGCAGCCTCATTGGAGGTGAGGGTTCCTACGAGCAGTACTTC. Its translation is CASSLIGGEGSYEQYF.

This clonotype has a count of ten or more. The chain uses TRBV12-3 or TRBV12-4 and TRBJ1-6, with TRBD1 identical over 8 bases. The length of the CDR3 is 17 residues. V gave up 3 bases and J gave up 1 base; unmatched junction bases: 5. The CDR3, as DNA: TGTGCCAGCAGTTTGAACAGGGGGTCGTCCTATAATTCACCCCTCCACTTT. As protein: CASSLNRGSSYNSPLHF.

This clonotype was counted ten times or more. This sequence joins TRBV7-2 and TRBJ2-1, with D perhaps matching TRBD1 (5 bases). The germline V gene has CDR1 SGHTA and CDR2 FQGNSA. The V and J ends lost 5 bases and 8 bases respectively, with 19 bases between them. This CDR3 comprises 15 residues. The CDR3 DNA reads as TGTGCCAGCAGCAGGTTAGGGATTCAGGGCCATGAGCAGTTCTTC. This gives the protein CASSRLGIQGHEQFF.

This rearrangement joins TRBV9 to TRBJ1-1, with D possibly matching TRBD1 (5 bases). Deletions cut 2 bases from V and 2 bases from J, with 13 bases between. Germline V gene lookup returns CDR1 SGDLS and CDR2 YYNGEE. CDR3 length: 15 residues. The CDR3 region has the DNA TGTGCCAGCAGCGTTAGCTGGGGGATTAACACTGAAGCTTTCTTT. Translated, it gives CASSVSWGINTEAFF.

This clonotype showed up many times. The rearrangement uses TRBV7-9 and TRBJ2-7, with D possibly being TRBD1 (5 bases). Germline V gene lookup returns CDR1 SEHNR and CDR2 FQNEAQ (reference sequence). V was pared by 5 bases and J by 3 bases, with 11 bases between. There are 13 residues in the CDR3. The CDR3 DNA reads as TGTGCCAGCAGCAATCAGGGAAACTACGAGCAGTACTTC. The encoded protein is CASSNQGNYEQYF.

This clonotype has just a few counts. This rearrangement joins TRBV5-5 to TRBJ2-7; 7 nucleotides match TRBD1. The V segment lost 4 bases and the J segment 2 bases; nucleotides outside the gene matches: 12. The germline CDR1 and CDR2 sequences are SGHKS and YYEKEE (reference sequence). This CDR3 has 16 residues. The CDR3 sequence: CASSTDLTGRPYEQYF. CDR3 bases: TGTGCCAGCAGCACCGACCTGACAGGGAGACCCTACGAGCAGTACTTC.

This clonotype was counted only a few times. This sequence joins TRBV2 and TRBJ2-1; possibly TRBD2 for D (5 bases). Trimming pared 6 bases from V and 7 bases from J, leaving 13 bases between. Per the germline V gene, CDR1 is SNHLY and CDR2 is FYNNEI. This CDR3 region has 13 residues. DNA of the CDR3: TGTGCCAGCAGGGACCGAGGCGGGAATGAGCAGTTCTTC. This codes for CASRDRGGNEQFF. The variable domain in full, completed from reference TRBV2 and TRBJ2-1, reads EPEVTQTPSHQVTQMGQEVILRCVPISNHLYFYWYRQILGQKVEFLVSFYNNEISEKSEIFDDQFSVERPDGSNFTLKIRSTKLEDSAMYFCASRDRGGNEQFFGPGTRLTVL.